The subject of this entry is one T cell receptor (beta chain). Some clones are missing from TCRdb's copy, which holds only in-frame ones; the method was immunoSEQ multiplex PCR. Here the sample spans hundreds of thousands of clones, roughly 91% being singletons. This CDR3 has 17 amino acids. J was trimmed by 1 base and V by 4 bases; bases with no gene match: 10. Germline values: CDR1 LGHNA, CDR2 YNFKEQ. The sample originates from a study of blood T cell repertoires in COVID-19. Sequencing used peripheral blood. V and J are TRBV4-2 and TRBJ2-3; TRBD2 agrees at 8 bases. The source of this sequence is a man aged 35 to 55 with acute or convalescent COVID-19. The CDR3 DNA reads TGTGCCAGCAGCCCATCCGGGGGGGGACGGGGCACAGATACGCAGTATTTT. Amino acid sequence: CASSPSGGGRGTDTQYF.